Reported below is one TCR beta chain. The repertoire was sequenced with immunoSEQ multiplex PCR; TCRdb's copy has only in-frame clones and lacks some. The sample yields 84,000 or so clones, 83% seen once. This sample is part of a study of ipilimumab plus nivolumab after autologous stem cell transplantation. CDR3 length: 13 amino acids. Germline V gene data show CDR1 as MNHNY and CDR2 as SVGAGI (reference sequence). The chain has TRBV6-6 and TRBJ2-5, with D maybe TRBD1 (6 bases). The J call is in doubt because the DNA end fits TRBJ2-7 better. The sample was PBMCs, taken in a trial of ipilimumab plus nivolumab as post-transplant consolidation. The sequence was obtained from a male donor with diffuse large B-cell lymphoma. CDR3 DNA sequence: TGTGCCAGCAGTTACGGGACAATCTACGAGCAGTACTTC. Protein product: CASSYGTIYEQYF.